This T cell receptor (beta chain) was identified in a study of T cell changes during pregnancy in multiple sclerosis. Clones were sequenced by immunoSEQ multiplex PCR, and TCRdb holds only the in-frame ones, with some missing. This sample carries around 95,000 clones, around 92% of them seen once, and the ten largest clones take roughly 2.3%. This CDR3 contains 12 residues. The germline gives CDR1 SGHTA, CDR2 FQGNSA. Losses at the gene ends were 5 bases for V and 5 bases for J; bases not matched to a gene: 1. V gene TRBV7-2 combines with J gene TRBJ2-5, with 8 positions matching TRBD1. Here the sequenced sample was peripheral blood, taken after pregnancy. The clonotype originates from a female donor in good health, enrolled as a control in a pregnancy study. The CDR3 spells CASSNRGETQYF. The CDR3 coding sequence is TGTGCCAGCAGCAACAGGGGGGAGACCCAGTACTTC.